The rows below give T cell receptor beta chains drawn from one sample of a study of shared clonotypes between healthy human individuals. Repertoires were generated with immunoSEQ multiplex PCR, while TCRdb's copy carries only in-frame clones and drops some. The sample shows under 2,500,000 clones, approximately 94% of them seen only once. The sequencing sample was made of naive CD4+ T cells sorted from blood. The receptors derive from a man younger than 35 in good health. Each CDR3 is given with its conserved first and last residue. A D gene is named only where the DNA matches it firmly. Rows may omit the clone size; those that give it use once, few, many or a size class.

TGTGCCAGCAAGGCGGGGGGCCTCCAATTCTACGAGCAGTGCTTC,CASKAGGLQFYEQCF,TRBJ2-7,once,TRBV28,15,TRBD2
TGTGCCAGCAGCTTGGCCTTCGGCCAGGGGGTATACGAGCAGTACTTC,CASSLAFGQGVYEQYF,TRBJ2-7,.,TRBV5-4,16,TRBD1
TGCAGCGTACTCAGGGGACCCACAGATACGCAGTATTTT,CSVLRGPTDTQYF,TRBJ2-3,.,TRBV29-1,13,.
TGTGCCTGGATGTTAGGGACTTGGAACTATGGCTACACCTTC,CAWMLGTWNYGYTF,TRBJ1-2,.,TRBV30,14,.
TGTGCCAGCATACAAGGCAGCAGTAAGGGGTCTAGCACTGAAGCTTTCTTT,CASIQGSSKGSSTEAFF,TRBJ1-1,.,TRBV11-1,17,.
TGTGCCAGCAGTCCATGGGGGGCCGGGGAGCAGTACTTC,CASSPWGAGEQYF,TRBJ2-7,.,TRBV27,13,.
TGTGCCAGTAGCATCCCGGGAAACTCAGAGACCCAGTACTTC,CASSIPGNSETQYF,TRBJ2-5,.,TRBV19,14,.
TGCGCCAGCGGAGTAGCGGGATCAGTCTCCTACGAGCAGTACTTC,CASGVAGSVSYEQYF,TRBJ2-7,.,TRBV10-2,15,TRBD2
TGTGCCAGCTCCAATCGGGCCGGGGAGCTGTTTTTT,CASSNRAGELFF,TRBJ2-2,.,TRBV18,12,.
TGCGCCAGCAGCTTAGGGACTAGCGGGAGTAATGAGCAGTTCTTC,CASSLGTSGSNEQFF,TRBJ2-1,.,TRBV5-1,15,TRBD2
TGTGCCTGGAGTGTGGGAGGTTGGACAGATACGCAGTATTTT,CAWSVGGWTDTQYF,TRBJ2-3,.,TRBV30,14,.
TGTGCCAGCCGCCCGGGGGCGATTCTAGCCAAAAACATTCAGTACTTC,CASRPGAILAKNIQYF,TRBJ2-4,.,TRBV11-2,16,.
TGTGCCAGCAGCTTAGAGGCTTGGGGCAGCTCCTACGAGCAGTACTTC,CASSLEAWGSSYEQYF,TRBJ2-7,.,TRBV7-2,16,.
TGTGCCAGTAGTATCGGACAGGGGCTGACCTACGAGCAGTACTTC,CASSIGQGLTYEQYF,TRBJ2-7,.,TRBV19,15,TRBD1
TGCGCCAGCAGCTTGGCGTCGGGGAGCTACGAGCAGTACTTC,CASSLASGSYEQYF,TRBJ2-7,.,TRBV5-1,14,.
TGTGCCAGCAGTTTATGGACAGGGACCCACGAGCAGTACTTC,CASSLWTGTHEQYF,TRBJ2-7,.,TRBV28,14,TRBD1
TGCGCCAGCAGCCAAGGGGCCGGAGATTCACCCCTCCACTTT,CASSQGAGDSPLHF,TRBJ1-6,.,TRBV4-3,14,.
TGTGCCAGCAGCTTAGAACTAGCGGGAGGGCGGTACGAGCAGTACTTC,CASSLELAGGRYEQYF,TRBJ2-7,.,TRBV7-2,16,TRBD2
TGTGCCAGCAGTATCGCAGGGGGCCGCGGCTACACCTTC,CASSIAGGRGYTF,TRBJ1-2,.,TRBV25-1,13,TRBD1
TGTGCCTGGAGAAGCCCCGGGGGAGCAACCGGGGGGACCCAGTACTTC,CAWRSPGGATGGTQYF,TRBJ2-5,.,TRBV30,16,.
TGCGCCAGCAGCCAAACAGGGGACATTCAGTACTTC,CASSQTGDIQYF,TRBJ2-4,.,TRBV5-1,12,TRBD1
TGTGCCAGCAGCCTGGGACAGATTTATGGCTACACCTTC,CASSLGQIYGYTF,TRBJ1-2,.,TRBV5-4,13,TRBD1
TGTGCCAGCAGCTTGGGCTACGGCGAGCAGTACTTC,CASSLGYGEQYF,TRBJ2-7,.,TRBV7-2,12,.
TGTGCCAGCAGCTTTTCGACCGGGGAGGGCGAGCAGTACTTC,CASSFSTGEGEQYF,TRBJ2-7,.,TRBV5-5,14,TRBD2
TGTGCCAGCAGCTCCGCCCGGGGCAATGAAGCTTTCTTT,CASSSARGNEAFF,TRBJ1-1,.,TRBV7-3,13,.
TGTGCCAGCTCACCCGGACAGGGAACACCCCTCCACTTT,CASSPGQGTPLHF,TRBJ1-6,few,TRBV18,13,TRBD1